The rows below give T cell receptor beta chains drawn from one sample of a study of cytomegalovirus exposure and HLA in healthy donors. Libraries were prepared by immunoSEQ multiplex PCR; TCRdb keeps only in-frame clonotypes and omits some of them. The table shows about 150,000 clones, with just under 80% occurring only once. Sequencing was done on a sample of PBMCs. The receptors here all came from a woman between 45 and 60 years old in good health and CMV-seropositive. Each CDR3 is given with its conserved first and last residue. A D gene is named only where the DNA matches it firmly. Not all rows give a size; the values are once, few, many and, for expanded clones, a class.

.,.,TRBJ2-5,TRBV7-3,CASSLTARDNQETQYF,TGTGCCAGCAGCTTAACGGCCAGGGACAACCAAGAGACCCAGTACTTC
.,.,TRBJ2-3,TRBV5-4,CASSLTALPGDTQYF,TGTGCCAGCAGCTTGACGGCGCTTCCCGGGGATACGCAGTATTTT
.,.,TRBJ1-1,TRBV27,CASRTGTQSNTEAFF,TGTGCCAGCAGAACCGGGACACAATCGAACACTGAAGCTTTCTTT
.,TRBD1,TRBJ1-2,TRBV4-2,CASSPMQGQGNYGYTF,TGTGCCAGCAGCCCGATGCAGGGACAGGGTAACTATGGCTACACCTTC
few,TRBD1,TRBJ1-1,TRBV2,CASSWSGGGNEAFF,TGTGCCAGCAGCTGGTCAGGGGGCGGAAATGAAGCTTTCTTT
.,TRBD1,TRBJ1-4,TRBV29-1,CSTDRGRDEKLFF,TGCAGCACCGACAGGGGGAGGGATGAAAAACTGTTTTTT
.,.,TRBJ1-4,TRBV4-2,CASSQEPQRGSGEKLFF,TGTGCCAGCAGCCAAGAACCCCAGCGGGGCAGTGGCGAAAAGCTGTTTTTT
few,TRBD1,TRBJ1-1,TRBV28,CASSLGGTGGTEAFF,TGTGCCAGCAGTTTGGGGGGGACAGGGGGCACTGAAGCTTTCTTT
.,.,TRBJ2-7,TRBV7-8,CASSLGGGGYSYEQYF,TGTGCCAGCAGCTTAGGTGGGGGGGGCTACTCCTACGAGCAGTACTTC
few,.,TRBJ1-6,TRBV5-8,CASSLLQSNSPLHF,TGTGCCAGCAGCTTGCTACAGAGTAATTCACCCCTCCACTTT
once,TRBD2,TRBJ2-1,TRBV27,CASSLRAGLAGGPYNEQFF,TGTGCCAGCAGTTTACGGGCGGGGCTAGCGGGAGGGCCGTACAATGAGCAGTTCTTC
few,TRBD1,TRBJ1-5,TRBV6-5,CASSLDRVGSQHF,TGTGCCAGCAGTTTGGACAGGGTAGGGTCCCAGCATTTT
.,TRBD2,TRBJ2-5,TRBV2,CASTLGLAGRVGETQYF,TGTGCCAGCACCTTGGGACTAGCGGGGAGGGTGGGAGAGACCCAGTACTTC
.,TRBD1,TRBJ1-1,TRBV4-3,CASSQDRGQGKAFF,TGCGCCAGCAGCCAAGACCGCGGACAGGGGAAAGCTTTCTTT
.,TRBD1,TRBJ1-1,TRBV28,CATRTGVNTEAFF,TGTGCCACCCGGACAGGAGTGAACACTGAAGCTTTCTTT
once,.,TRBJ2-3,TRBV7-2,CASSLGGEDTDTQYF,TGTGCCAGCAGCTTAGGGGGAGAAGACACAGATACGCAGTATTTT
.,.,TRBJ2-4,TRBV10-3,CAISEGQGKNIQYF,TGTGCCATCAGTGAGGGGCAGGGCAAAAACATTCAGTACTTC
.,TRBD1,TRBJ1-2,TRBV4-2,CASSHDRGTNYGYTF,TGTGCCAGCAGCCACGACAGGGGGACTAACTATGGCTACACCTTC
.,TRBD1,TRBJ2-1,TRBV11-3,CASSAGQGSYNEQFF,TGTGCCAGCAGCGCGGGACAGGGGTCCTACAATGAGCAGTTCTTC
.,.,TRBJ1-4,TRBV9,CASSGGWGLYEKLFF,TGTGCCAGCAGCGGCGGTTGGGGGCTTTATGAAAAACTGTTTTTT
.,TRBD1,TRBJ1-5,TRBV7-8,CASSSAGGARQPQHF,TGTGCCAGCAGCTCCGCAGGGGGCGCCCGGCAGCCCCAGCATTTT
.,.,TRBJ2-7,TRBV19,CASSIRVGSSYEQYF,TGTGCCAGTAGTATACGAGTGGGGAGCTCCTACGAGCAGTACTTC
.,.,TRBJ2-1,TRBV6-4,CASSDAGQLLPEQFF,TGTGCCAGCAGTGACGCGGGACAGTTATTACCTGAGCAGTTCTTC
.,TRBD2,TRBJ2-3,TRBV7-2,CASSLTPGLAGGTTDTQYF,TGTGCCAGCAGCTTAACACCGGGACTAGCGGGAGGAACCACAGATACGCAGTATTTT
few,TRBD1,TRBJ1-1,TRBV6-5,CASSYSWTGDTEAFF,TGTGCCAGCAGTTACTCCTGGACAGGGGACACTGAAGCTTTCTTT
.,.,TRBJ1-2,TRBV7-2,CASSFTGDSGYTF,TGTGCCAGCAGCTTTACGGGGGACTCGGGCTACACCTTC
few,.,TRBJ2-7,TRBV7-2,CASSPAGQGGKQYF,TGTGCCAGCAGCCCCGCCGGCCAGGGAGGTAAGCAGTACTTC
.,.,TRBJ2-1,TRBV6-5,CASSILVHREQFF,TGTGCCAGCAGTATACTAGTTCATAGAGAGCAGTTCTTC
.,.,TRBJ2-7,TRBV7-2,CASSLGLTTGEQYF,TGTGCCAGCAGCCTGGGACTGACGACGGGGGAGCAGTACTTC
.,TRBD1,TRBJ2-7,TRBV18,CASSRPGQGYEQYF,TGTGCCAGCTCGCGCCCGGGACAGGGCTACGAGCAGTACTTC
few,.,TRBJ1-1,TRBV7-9,CASSSATGGAEAFF,TGTGCCAGCAGCTCTGCCACCGGGGGGGCTGAAGCTTTCTTT
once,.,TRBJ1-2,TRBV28,CASSFLPLGYTF,TGTGCCAGCAGTTTCCTCCCTCTTGGCTACACCTTC
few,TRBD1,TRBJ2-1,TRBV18,CASSPMGQAKSYNEQFF,TGTGCCAGCTCACCCATGGGACAGGCTAAATCCTACAATGAGCAGTTCTTC
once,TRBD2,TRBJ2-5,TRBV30,CAWSVGTSVQETQYF,TGTGCCTGGAGTGTAGGAACTAGCGTCCAAGAGACCCAGTACTTC
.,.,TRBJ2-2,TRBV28,CASKTLSPTGELFF,TGTGCCAGCAAGACTTTGAGCCCGACCGGGGAGCTGTTTTTT
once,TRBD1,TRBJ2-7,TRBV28,CASSGTGDYEQYF,TGTGCCAGCAGTGGGACAGGGGATTACGAGCAGTACTTC
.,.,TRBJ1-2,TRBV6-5,CASRRIDHRYTF,TGTGCCAGCAGGAGAATAGATCATCGCTACACCTTC
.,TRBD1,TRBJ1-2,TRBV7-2,CASSAGQGYGYTF,TGTGCCAGCAGCGCGGGACAGGGATATGGCTACACCTTC
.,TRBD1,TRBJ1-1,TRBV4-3,CASSQGWTGRTEAFF,TGCGCCAGCAGCCAAGGTTGGACAGGGAGGACTGAAGCTTTCTTT
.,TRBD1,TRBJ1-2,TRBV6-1,CASSDRGPPDGYTF,TGTGCCAGCAGCGACAGGGGGCCTCCCGATGGCTACACCTTC
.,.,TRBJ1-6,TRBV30,CAWRTAPDSPLHF,TGTGCCTGGAGGACAGCCCCGGATTCACCCCTCCACTTT
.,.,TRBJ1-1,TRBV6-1,CASTTTGTEAFF,TGTGCCAGCACCACAACGGGGACTGAAGCTTTCTTT
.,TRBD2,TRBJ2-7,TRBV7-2,CASLGGVHSYEQYF,TGTGCCAGCCTGGGGGGGGTTCACTCCTACGAGCAGTACTTC
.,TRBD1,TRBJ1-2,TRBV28,CASRLAEGASGYTF,TGTGCCAGCAGGTTAGCGGAGGGGGCGAGTGGCTACACCTTC
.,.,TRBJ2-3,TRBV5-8,CASSSVGLGRTDTQYF,TGTGCCAGCAGCTCGGTGGGGCTTGGGCGCACAGATACGCAGTATTTT
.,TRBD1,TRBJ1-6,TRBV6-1,CASSSDRAGNSPLHF,TGTGCCAGCAGTTCGGACAGGGCTGGTAATTCACCCCTCCACTTT
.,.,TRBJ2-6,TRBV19,CASSSRGTSSGANVLTF,TGTGCCAGTAGTTCCCGGGGTACTTCATCTGGGGCCAACGTCCTGACTTTC
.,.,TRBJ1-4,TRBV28,CASSLGRATNEKLFF,TGTGCCAGCAGTTTGGGCAGGGCAACTAATGAAAAACTGTTTTTT
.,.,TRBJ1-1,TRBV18,CASSLWEGTTEAFF,TGTGCCAGCTCACTTTGGGAGGGAACAACTGAAGCTTTCTTT
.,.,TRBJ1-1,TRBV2,CASSDSEAFF,TGTGCCAGCAGTGACAGTGAAGCTTTCTTT
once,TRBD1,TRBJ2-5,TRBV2,CASSVNRGSSRAQYF,TGTGCCAGCAGTGTTAACAGGGGCTCCTCAAGGGCCCAGTACTTC
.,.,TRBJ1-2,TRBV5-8,CASSLRRAANYGYTF,TGTGCCAGCAGCTTGAGGAGGGCGGCTAACTATGGCTACACCTTC
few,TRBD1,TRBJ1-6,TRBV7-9,CASRAPGQNNSPLHF,TGTGCCAGCAGGGCCCCGGGACAGAATAATTCACCTCTCCACTTT
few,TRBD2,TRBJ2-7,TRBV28,CASLGWTRSSYEQYF,TGTGCCAGTCTCGGCTGGACTAGGAGCTCCTACGAGCAGTACTTC